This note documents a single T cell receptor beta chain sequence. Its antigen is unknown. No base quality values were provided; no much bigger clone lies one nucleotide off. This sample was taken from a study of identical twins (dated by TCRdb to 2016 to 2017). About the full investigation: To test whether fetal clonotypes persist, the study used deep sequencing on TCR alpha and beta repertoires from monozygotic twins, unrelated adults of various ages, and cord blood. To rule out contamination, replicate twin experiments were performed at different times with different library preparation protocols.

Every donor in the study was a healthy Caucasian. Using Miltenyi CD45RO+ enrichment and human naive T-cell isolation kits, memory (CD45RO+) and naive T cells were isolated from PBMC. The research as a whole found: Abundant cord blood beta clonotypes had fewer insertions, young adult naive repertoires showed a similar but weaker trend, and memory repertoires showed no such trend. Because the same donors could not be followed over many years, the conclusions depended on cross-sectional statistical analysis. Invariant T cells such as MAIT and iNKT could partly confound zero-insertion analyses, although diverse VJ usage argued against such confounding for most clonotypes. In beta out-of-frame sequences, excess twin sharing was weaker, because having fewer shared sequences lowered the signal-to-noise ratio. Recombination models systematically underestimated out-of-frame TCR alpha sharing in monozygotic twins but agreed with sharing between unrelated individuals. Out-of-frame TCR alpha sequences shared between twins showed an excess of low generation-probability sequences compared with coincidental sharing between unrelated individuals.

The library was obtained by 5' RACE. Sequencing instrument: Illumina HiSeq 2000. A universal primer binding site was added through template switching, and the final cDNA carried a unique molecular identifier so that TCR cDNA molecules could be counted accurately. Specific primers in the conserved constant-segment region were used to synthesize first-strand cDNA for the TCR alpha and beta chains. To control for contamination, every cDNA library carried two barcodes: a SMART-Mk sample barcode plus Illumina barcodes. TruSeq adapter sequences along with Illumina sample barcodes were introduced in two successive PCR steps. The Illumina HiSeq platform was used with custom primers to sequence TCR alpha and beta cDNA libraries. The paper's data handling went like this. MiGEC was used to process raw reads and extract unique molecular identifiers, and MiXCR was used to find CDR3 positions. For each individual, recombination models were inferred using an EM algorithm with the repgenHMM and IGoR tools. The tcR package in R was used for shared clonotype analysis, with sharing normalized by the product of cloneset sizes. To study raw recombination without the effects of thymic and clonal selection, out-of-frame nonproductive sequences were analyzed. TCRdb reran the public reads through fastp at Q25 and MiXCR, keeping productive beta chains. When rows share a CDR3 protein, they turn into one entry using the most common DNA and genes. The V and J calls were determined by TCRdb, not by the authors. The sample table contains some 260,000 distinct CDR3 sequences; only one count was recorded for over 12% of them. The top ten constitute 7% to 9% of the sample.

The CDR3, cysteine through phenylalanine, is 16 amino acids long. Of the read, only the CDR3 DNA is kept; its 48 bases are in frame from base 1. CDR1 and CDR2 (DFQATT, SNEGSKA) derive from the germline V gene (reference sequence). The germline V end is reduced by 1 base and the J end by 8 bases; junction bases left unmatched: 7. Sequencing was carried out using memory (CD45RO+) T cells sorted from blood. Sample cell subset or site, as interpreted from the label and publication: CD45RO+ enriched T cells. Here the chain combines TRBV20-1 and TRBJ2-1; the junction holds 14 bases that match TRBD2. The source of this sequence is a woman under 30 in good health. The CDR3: CSARVVTSGGVDEQFF. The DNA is TGCAGTGCTAGAGTCGTGACTAGCGGGGGGGTGGATGAGCAGTTCTTC.